A selection of T cell receptor beta chains follows, all from one sample in a study of hypomethylating agent response in myelodysplastic syndrome. Some clones are missing from TCRdb's copy, which holds only in-frame ones; the method was immunoSEQ multiplex PCR. The table has some 3,500 clones, around 82% seen once; the top ten hold approximately 30%. This specimen was bone marrow, taken before or after starting hypomethylating agent treatment for myelodysplastic syndrome (not recorded which). The receptor source for this set is a human donor with myelodysplastic syndrome. Both conserved end residues are part of each CDR3. A D gene is named only where the DNA matches it firmly. Only some rows state a clone size, as once, few, many or a class for expanded clones.

TRBJ2-7 TRBD1 . TRBV28 CASSSQDRNYEQYF TGTGCCAGCAGTTCCCAGGACAGGAACTACGAGCAGTACTTC
TRBJ1-1 . . TRBV5-4 CASSRIGHLSVEAFF TGTGCCAGCAGCCGAATCGGACATCTCTCAGTTGAAGCTTTCTTT
TRBJ1-6 . . TRBV10-3 CAISVEARGSNSPLHF TGTGCCATCAGTGTTGAAGCCCGGGGTTCGAATTCACCCCTCCACTTT
TRBJ2-3 . . TRBV19 CASSAGTSTDTQYF TGTGCCAGTAGTGCCGGGACTAGCACAGATACGCAGTATTTT
TRBJ2-7 TRBD1 . TRBV5-8 CASSWTGTGVDEQYF TGTGCCAGCAGCTGGACCGGGACAGGGGTTGATGAGCAGTACTTC
TRBJ2-2 TRBD2 . TRBV27 CASSLYPGGLANTGELFF TGTGCCAGCAGTCTATATCCGGGGGGGCTAGCGAACACCGGGGAGCTGTTTTTT
TRBJ1-6 TRBD1 . TRBV5-4 CASSLRSGGHNSPLHF TGTGCCAGCAGCTTGCGGTCAGGGGGCCATAATTCACCCCTCCACTTT
TRBJ1-1 . few TRBV5-1 CASTLGGVLTEAFF TGCGCCAGCACCCTGGGAGGTGTGCTCACTGAAGCTTTCTTT
TRBJ2-3 TRBD1 . TRBV5-1 CASRVGGLADTQYF TGCGCCAGCAGAGTAGGGGGCTTGGCAGATACGCAGTATTTT
TRBJ2-2 TRBD1 . TRBV5-3 CASIFGQGNLPGELFF TGTGCCAGCATATTTGGACAGGGGAATTTACCCGGGGAGCTGTTTTTT
TRBJ2-3 TRBD1 . TRBV28 CASSLAGTGGVDTQYF TGTGCCAGCAGTTTAGCCGGGACAGGGGGCGTAGATACGCAGTATTTT
TRBJ1-2 . once TRBV27 CASGRGHGYTF TGTGCCAGCGGTAGGGGTCACGGCTACACCTTC
TRBJ2-3 . once TRBV2 CASLLTDTQYF TGTGCCAGCCTCCTCACAGATACGCAGTATTTT
TRBJ2-7 . . TRBV9 CASSEGGMRSYEQYF TGTGCCAGCAGTGAGGGGGGCATGAGGTCCTACGAGCAGTACTTC
TRBJ1-5 . . TRBV6-5 CASSLLKDQPQHF TGTGCCAGCAGTCTCCTCAAAGATCAGCCCCAGCATTTT
TRBJ1-5 . . TRBV7-2 CASSLGTGPSTQHF TGTGCCAGCAGCCTGGGGACGGGTCCTTCGACCCAGCATTTT
TRBJ2-7 . . TRBV5-1 CASSLVGGAGEQYF TGCGCCAGCAGCTTGGTGGGCGGCGCGGGGGAGCAGTACTTC
TRBJ2-1 TRBD1 . TRBV11-3 CASSQDRGSYNEQFF TGTGCCAGCAGCCAAGACAGGGGATCCTACAATGAGCAGTTCTTC
TRBJ2-1 TRBD2 . TRBV5-1 CASSLGLASYNEQFF TGCGCCAGCAGCTTGGGACTAGCGAGCTACAATGAGCAGTTCTTC
TRBJ2-3 . . TRBV11-1 CASSLARDSLLRDTQYF TGTGCCAGCAGCTTAGCGCGGGACAGCCTGTTAAGAGATACGCAGTATTTT
TRBJ1-1 . once TRBV19 CASRSRSADRTEAFF TGTGCCAGTAGGAGTCGATCGGCCGATCGCACTGAAGCTTTCTTT
TRBJ2-6 . . TRBV29-1 CSAVDRASGANVLTF TGCAGCGCCGTGGACCGGGCATCTGGGGCCAACGTCCTGACTTTC
TRBJ1-5 . . TRBV19 CASSTDTANQPQHF TGTGCCAGTAGCACCGACACGGCCAATCAGCCCCAGCATTTT
TRBJ1-2 . . TRBV7-8 CASSLSGLAGYTF TGTGCCAGCAGCTTAAGCGGGTTGGCAGGCTACACCTTC
TRBJ1-5 TRBD1 . TRBV6-5 CASSSDRAGNQPQHF TGTGCCAGCAGTTCGGACAGGGCCGGCAATCAGCCCCAGCATTTT
TRBJ2-2 TRBD1 once TRBV19 CAVGLGQGIYTGELFF TGTGCCGTCGGGCTGGGACAGGGGATTTATACCGGGGAGCTGTTTTTT
TRBJ2-7 . . TRBV19 CASSISGGEYEQYF TGTGCCAGTAGTATATCTGGCGGGGAATACGAGCAGTACTTC
TRBJ2-3 TRBD2 . TRBV28 CASSLAGGPGDTQYF TGTGCCAGCAGTTTAGCGGGAGGGCCTGGAGATACGCAGTATTTT
TRBJ1-1 . . TRBV27 CASSLWGLNTEAFF TGTGCCAGCAGTTTGTGGGGGTTGAACACTGAAGCTTTCTTT
TRBJ2-1 . . TRBV6-6 CAGKGTAAGNEQFF TGTGCCGGCAAAGGGACCGCCGCGGGCAATGAGCAGTTCTTC
TRBJ1-4 . . TRBV7-6 CASNDGATNEKLFF TGTGCCAGCAACGATGGGGCAACTAATGAAAAACTGTTTTTT
TRBJ2-7 . . TRBV27 CASSGDGYRQYF TGTGCCAGCAGTGGGGACGGATACCGGCAGTACTTC
TRBJ2-1 TRBD2 . TRBV29-1 CSVDSGGFNEQFF TGCAGCGTTGACAGCGGGGGCTTCAATGAGCAGTTCTTC
TRBJ2-2 . few TRBV6-4 CASSDPRTGELFF TGTGCCAGCAGTGATCCGAGGACAGGGGAGCTGTTTTTT
TRBJ1-4 . once TRBV7-9 CASSLGVTNEKLFF TGTGCCAGCAGCTTAGGAGTCACTAATGAAAAACTGTTTTTT
TRBJ1-5 TRBD1 few TRBV2 CASSRDRGQPQHF TGTGCCAGCAGCAGGGACAGGGGTCAGCCCCAGCATTTT
TRBJ1-1 . . TRBV5-1 CASSPQGRDTEAFF TGCGCCAGCAGCCCCCAGGGGAGGGACACTGAAGCTTTCTTT
TRBJ1-3 TRBD1 . TRBV6-1 CASSENVGTGSSGNTIYF TGTGCCAGCAGTGAAAATGTGGGGACAGGGAGCTCTGGAAACACCATATATTTT
TRBJ2-2 . . TRBV11-1 CASSPRLGRVAGELFF TGTGCCAGCAGCCCCCGGTTGGGTAGAGTTGCCGGGGAGCTGTTTTTT
TRBJ2-3 . . TRBV11-3 CASSLERPDTQYF TGTGCCAGCAGCTTAGAGCGCCCAGATACGCAGTATTTT
TRBJ1-2 . . TRBV5-4 CASSLGPTAANYGYTF TGTGCCAGCAGCTTGGGGCCGACGGCCGCTAACTATGGCTACACCTTC
TRBJ1-3 TRBD1 . TRBV4-1 CASSQEDRGGGNTIYF TGCGCCAGCAGCCAGGAGGACAGGGGAGGAGGAAACACCATATATTTT
TRBJ2-7 . . TRBV4-3 CASSRERGYEQYF TGCGCCAGCAGCCGAGAACGGGGCTACGAGCAGTACTTC
TRBJ1-2 . . TRBV28 CASSLRGGSYGYTF TGTGCCAGCAGTTTAAGGGGGGGGTCCTATGGCTACACCTTC
TRBJ2-5 . . TRBV7-3 CASSPSWRETQYF TGTGCCAGCAGCCCCTCCTGGCGAGAGACCCAGTACTTC
TRBJ2-5 TRBD2 . TRBV11-3 CASSLDSGGSGRRKETQYF TGTGCCAGCAGCTTAGATTCGGGGGGTAGCGGGAGGAGGAAAGAGACCCAGTACTTC
TRBJ2-5 . . TRBV15 CATSRSLGNQETQYF TGTGCCACCAGCAGAAGTCTCGGGAACCAAGAGACCCAGTACTTC
TRBJ1-2 TRBD1 few TRBV4-2 CASSQDGTEVNGYTF TGTGCCAGCAGCCAAGACGGGACAGAAGTGAATGGCTACACCTTC
TRBJ2-7 TRBD2 . TRBV7-2 CASSLVLAGNAYYEQYF TGTGCCAGCAGCTTAGTACTAGCGGGAAACGCGTACTACGAGCAGTACTTC
TRBJ2-1 . . TRBV5-6 CASSLVLAGNSYNEQFF TGTGCCAGCAGCTTGGTTTTGGCCGGGAACTCCTACAATGAGCAGTTCTTC
TRBJ1-3 . . TRBV5-6 CASSLGGFSGNTIYF TGTGCCAGCAGCTTGGGAGGGTTCTCTGGAAACACCATATATTTT
TRBJ1-1 TRBD1 medium-sized TRBV6-5 CASSYRRGQGDAFF TGTGCCAGCAGTTACCGCAGAGGACAGGGGGATGCTTTCTTT
TRBJ1-5 . . TRBV7-9 CASSGQNYQPQHF TGTGCCAGCAGCGGACAGAATTATCAGCCCCAGCATTTT
TRBJ1-2 TRBD1 . TRBV2 CASSAWDSYGYTF TGTGCCAGCAGTGCGTGGGACAGCTATGGCTACACCTTC
TRBJ2-4 . . TRBV7-2 CASSLVKLVAKNIQYF TGTGCCAGCAGCTTAGTTAAGCTCGTGGCCAAAAACATTCAGTACTTC